This TCR beta chain was recorded in a study of regulatory T cells in long-lasting Graves disease. The V gene end was trimmed by 3 bases and the J gene end by 1 base; junction bases not matched to a gene: 3. The CDR3 spans 15 residues. Germline CDR1 is SGDLS and CDR2 is YYNGEE. This clonotype has a count of ten or more. In building TCR beta libraries, iRepertoire HTBI primers were used together with Arm-PCR of CDR3 regions. TCRdb used MiXCR to reprocess the multiplex PCR reads, holding one entry per CDR3 protein. The sample includes 500,000 to 700,000 distinct CDR3 sequences, around 17% of them seen just once. As to time point: newly diagnosed GD, antithyroid drugs for less than 3 months. PBMCs provided the RNA from which the TCR library was made. These data were likewise used in another study, on T cells in Graves' hyperthyroidism and ophthalmopathy.

The sequence was obtained from a woman aged 25 to 39 with Graves disease. The chain couples TRBV9 to TRBJ2-1; 8 bases align to TRBD2. The sequences come from peripheral blood mononuclear cells (PBMCs), collected at new diagnosis, from a patient treated with antithyroid drugs. This CDR3 is CASSASGGSYNEQFF. CDR3 DNA: TGTGCCAGCAGCGCCTCGGGAGGGTCCTACAATGAGCAGTTCTTC.